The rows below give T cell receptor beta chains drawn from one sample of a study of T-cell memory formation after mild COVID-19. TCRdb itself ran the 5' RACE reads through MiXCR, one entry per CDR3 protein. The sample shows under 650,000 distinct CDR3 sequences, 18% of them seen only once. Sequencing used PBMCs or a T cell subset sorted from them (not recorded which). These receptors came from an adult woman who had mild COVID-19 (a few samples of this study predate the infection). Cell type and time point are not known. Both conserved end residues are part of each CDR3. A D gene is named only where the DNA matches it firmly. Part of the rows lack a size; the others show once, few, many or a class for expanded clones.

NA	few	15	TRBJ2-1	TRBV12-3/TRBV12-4	TGTGCCAGCAGTTTAGAGGGCCACCCCTACAATGAGCAGTTCTTC	CASSLEGHPYNEQFF
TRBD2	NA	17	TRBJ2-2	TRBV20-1	TGCAGTGCTAGGGGGACTAGCGGGAGAGGGGCCACCGGGGAGCTGTTTTTT	CSARGTSGRGATGELFF
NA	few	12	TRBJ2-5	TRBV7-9	TGTGCCAGCAGCTTAGCGGCTAGTACCCAGTACTTC	CASSLAASTQYF
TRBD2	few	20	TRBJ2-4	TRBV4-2	TGTGCCAGCAGCCAAGATGGTGGGACTAGCGGGAGGAGGGCCAAAAACATTCAGTACTTC	CASSQDGGTSGRRAKNIQYF
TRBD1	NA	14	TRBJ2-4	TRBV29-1	TGCAGCGCCGCCGGACAGGGGGCCAAAAACATTCAGTACTTC	CSAAGQGAKNIQYF
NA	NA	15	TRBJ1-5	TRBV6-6	TGTGCCAGCAGTTACCCTCCGGGGGCCAATCAGCCCCAGCATTTT	CASSYPPGANQPQHF
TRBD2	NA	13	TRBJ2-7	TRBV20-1	TGCAGTGCTCCCCCTAGCGGGGACTACGAGCAGTACTTC	CSAPPSGDYEQYF
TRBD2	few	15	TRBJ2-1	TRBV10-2	TGCGCCAGCAGTAGGGCGGGAGTGCTCAACAATGAGCAGTTCTTC	CASSRAGVLNNEQFF
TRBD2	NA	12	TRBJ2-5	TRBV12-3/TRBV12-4	TGTGCCAGCAGTTTTGGGAGGGTGACCCAGTACTTC	CASSFGRVTQYF
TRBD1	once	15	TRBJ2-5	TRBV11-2	TGTGCCAGCAGCTCGTGGACAGGGGAGGCGGAGACCCAGTACTTC	CASSSWTGEAETQYF
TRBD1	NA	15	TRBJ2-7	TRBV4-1	TGCGCCAGCAGCCCCCGGGGACAGGGGACCTACGAGCAGTACTTC	CASSPRGQGTYEQYF
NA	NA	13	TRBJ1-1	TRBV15	TGTGCCACCCGGACTCGAGGCGACACTGAAGCTTTCTTT	CATRTRGDTEAFF
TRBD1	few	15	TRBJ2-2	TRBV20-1	TGCAGTGCATCTTTGACAGGGGGAGAGACCGGGGAGCTGTTTTTT	CSASLTGGETGELFF
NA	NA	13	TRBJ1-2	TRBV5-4	TGTGCCAGCAGCTTGTCCGGGGGGGTTTTCTACACCTTC	CASSLSGGVFYTF
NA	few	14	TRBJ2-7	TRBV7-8	TGTGCCAGCAGCTTATCGCGCAGTTTCTACGAGCAGTACTTC	CASSLSRSFYEQYF
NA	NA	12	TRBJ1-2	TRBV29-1	TGCAGCGTTGAAGATACAACTGACGGCTACACCTTC	CSVEDTTDGYTF
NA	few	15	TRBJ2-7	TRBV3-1	TGTGCCAGCAGCCAAGGTGGCAGGGCCGCCTACGAGCAGTACTTC	CASSQGGRAAYEQYF
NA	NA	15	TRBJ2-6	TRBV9	TGTGCCAGCAGCGTAGAGGACTCTGGGGCCAACGTCCTGACTTTC	CASSVEDSGANVLTF
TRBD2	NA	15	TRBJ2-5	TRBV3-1	TGTGCCAGCAGCACCATCACTACGGGGGGGAGTGCCCAGTACTTC	CASSTITTGGSAQYF
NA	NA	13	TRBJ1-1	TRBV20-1	TGCAGTGCTAGATTGAGACGAACCGGCGAAGCTTTCTTT	CSARLRRTGEAFF
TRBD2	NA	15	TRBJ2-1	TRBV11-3	TGTGCCAGCAGCTTCTTGGGACTAGGGGCTAATGAGCAGTTCTTC	CASSFLGLGANEQFF
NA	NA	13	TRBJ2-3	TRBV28	TGTGCCAGCAGTTTGCCTTCCCGGGATACGCAGTATTTT	CASSLPSRDTQYF
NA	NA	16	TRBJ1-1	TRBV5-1	TGCGCCAGCAGCTTGGGGGACAACACTGGGAACACTGAAGCTTTCTTT	CASSLGDNTGNTEAFF
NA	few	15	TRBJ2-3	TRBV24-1	TGTGCCACCAGTGACGCAGGCAGGGGCACAGATACGCAGTATTTT	CATSDAGRGTDTQYF
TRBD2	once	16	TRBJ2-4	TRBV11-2	TGTGCCAGCAGCCCGACGGGGGGGGCACGGGGAAACATTCAGTACTTC	CASSPTGGARGNIQYF
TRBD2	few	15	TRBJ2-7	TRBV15	TGTGCCACCAGCAGAGATTGGGGGGGAGGCGACGAGCAGTACTTC	CATSRDWGGGDEQYF
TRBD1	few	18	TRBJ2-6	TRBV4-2	TGTGCCAGCAGCCAAGACACGCACAGGGGAGCTGGGGCCAACGTCCTGACTTTC	CASSQDTHRGAGANVLTF
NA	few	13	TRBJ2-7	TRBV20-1	TGCAGTGCTGGATCAGGGATCTCCTACGAGCAGTACTTC	CSAGSGISYEQYF
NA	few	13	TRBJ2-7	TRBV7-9	TGTGCCAGCAGCCCCCGGGGTCTGGGTGAGCAGTACTTC	CASSPRGLGEQYF
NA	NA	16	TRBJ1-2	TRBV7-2	TGTGCCAGCAGCTTAGAATCATTATCCTTCGGCTATGGCTACACCTTC	CASSLESLSFGYGYTF
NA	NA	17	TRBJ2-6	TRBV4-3	TGCGCCAGCAGTGGGGAGGAAAACTTCTCTGGGGCCAACGTCCTGACTTTC	CASSGEENFSGANVLTF